One sample yielded the 2 T cell receptor beta chains listed below, sequenced in a study of T cell responses to AZD1222 COVID-19 vaccine. The protocol was immunoSEQ multiplex PCR, while the TCRdb copy is restricted to in-frame clones and leaves out a portion. This sample yields under 150,000 clones, of which approximately 92% are seen a single time; more than 4.5% belongs to the top ten. Material: peripheral blood, obtained on day 0 of AZD1222 vaccination. All receptors derive from an adult in good health.

V is TRBV19 and J is TRBJ2-3; D is undetermined. The length of the CDR3 is 15 residues. Germline CDR1 and CDR2: LNHDA and SQIVND (reference sequence). V was pared by 7 bases and J by 5 bases, with 19 bases between. The CDR3 here is CASTPRRLGEDTQYF. The CDR3 nucleotides read TGTGCCAGTACCCCCCGTCGCCTTGGGGAAGATACGCAGTATTTT.

V and J are TRBV2 and TRBJ2-7; D unclear. The germline V and J ends were trimmed by 4 bases and 4 bases, with 14 bases remaining between them. Germline-derived CDR1 and CDR2 are SNHLY and FYNNEI. This CDR3 is built from 14 residues. The CDR3 sequence is CASSVQPLIYEQYF. In DNA, the CDR3 is TGTGCCAGCAGTGTACAGCCCCTGATTTACGAGCAGTACTTC.